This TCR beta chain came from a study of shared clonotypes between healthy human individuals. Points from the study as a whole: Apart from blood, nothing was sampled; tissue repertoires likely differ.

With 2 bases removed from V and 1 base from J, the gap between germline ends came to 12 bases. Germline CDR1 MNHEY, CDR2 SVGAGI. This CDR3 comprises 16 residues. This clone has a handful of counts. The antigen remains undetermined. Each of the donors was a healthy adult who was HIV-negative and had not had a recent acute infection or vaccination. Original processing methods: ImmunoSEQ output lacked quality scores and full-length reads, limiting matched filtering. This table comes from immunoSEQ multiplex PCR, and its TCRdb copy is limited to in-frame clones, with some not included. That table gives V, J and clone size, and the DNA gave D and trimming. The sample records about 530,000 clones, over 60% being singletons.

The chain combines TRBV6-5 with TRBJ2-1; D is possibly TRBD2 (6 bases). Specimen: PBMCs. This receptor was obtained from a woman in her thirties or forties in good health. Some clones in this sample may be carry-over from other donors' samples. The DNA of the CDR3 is TGTGCCAGCAGTTACCAGCTAGCGATGTCCTACAATGAGCAGTTCTTC. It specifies CASSYQLAMSYNEQFF.